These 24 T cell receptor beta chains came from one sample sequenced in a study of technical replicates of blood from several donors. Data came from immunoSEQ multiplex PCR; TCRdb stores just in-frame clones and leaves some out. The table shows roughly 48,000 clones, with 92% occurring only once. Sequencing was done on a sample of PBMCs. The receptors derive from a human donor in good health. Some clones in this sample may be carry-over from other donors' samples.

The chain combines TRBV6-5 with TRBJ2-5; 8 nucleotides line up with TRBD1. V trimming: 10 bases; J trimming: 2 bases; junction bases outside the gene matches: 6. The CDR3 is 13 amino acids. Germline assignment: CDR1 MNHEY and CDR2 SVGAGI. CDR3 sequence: CATRRTGQETQYF. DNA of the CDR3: TGTGCCACCAGGAGGACAGGGCAAGAGACCCAGTACTTC.

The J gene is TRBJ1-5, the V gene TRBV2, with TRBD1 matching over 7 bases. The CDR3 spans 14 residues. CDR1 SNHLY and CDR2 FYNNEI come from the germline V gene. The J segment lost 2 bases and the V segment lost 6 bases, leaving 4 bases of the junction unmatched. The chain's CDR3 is CASRFDRGNQPQHF. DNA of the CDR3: TGTGCCAGCAGATTCGACAGGGGCAATCAGCCCCAGCATTTT.

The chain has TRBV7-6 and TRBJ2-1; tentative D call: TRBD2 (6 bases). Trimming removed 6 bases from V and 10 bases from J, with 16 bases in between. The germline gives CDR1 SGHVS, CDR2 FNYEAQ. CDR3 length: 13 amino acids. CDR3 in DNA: TGTGCCAGCAGTCGAGACAGACTAGACGAGCAGTTCTTC. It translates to CASSRDRLDEQFF.

In DNA form, the CDR3 reads TGTGCCAGCAGCCCAGGGGCCGATACGCAGTATTTT. Its translation is CASSPGADTQYF. The genes are TRBV7-9 and TRBJ2-3, with D perhaps matching TRBD1 (6 bases). Germline assignment: CDR1 SEHNR and CDR2 FQNEAQ (reference sequence). Deletions cut 5 bases from V and 6 bases from J, with 9 bases between. This CDR3 comprises 12 residues.

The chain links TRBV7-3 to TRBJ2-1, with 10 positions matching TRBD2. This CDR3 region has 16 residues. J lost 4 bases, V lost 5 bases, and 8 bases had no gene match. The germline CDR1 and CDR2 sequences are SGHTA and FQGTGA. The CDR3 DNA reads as TGTGCCAGCAGCCCATCTAGCGGGAGTAAATACAATGAGCAGTTCTTC. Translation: CASSPSSGSKYNEQFF. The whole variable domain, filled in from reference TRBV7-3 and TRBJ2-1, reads GAGVSQTPSNKVTEKGKYVELRCDPISGHTALYWYRQSLGQGPEFLIYFQGTGAADDSGLPNDRFFAVRPEGSVSTLKIQRTERGDSAVYLCASSPSSGSKYNEQFFGPGTRLTVL.

The CDR3 sequence is CASSQDRRVSNEQFF. The CDR3 DNA follows: TGCGCCAGCAGCCAAGATAGGAGGGTGAGCAATGAGCAGTTCTTC. J is TRBJ2-1 and V is TRBV4-3; tentatively, D is TRBD2 (6 bases). V lost 0 bases and J 6 bases, leaving 12 bases between the germline ends. Germline V gene data show CDR1 as LGHNA and CDR2 as YSLEER. The CDR3 runs 15 residues.

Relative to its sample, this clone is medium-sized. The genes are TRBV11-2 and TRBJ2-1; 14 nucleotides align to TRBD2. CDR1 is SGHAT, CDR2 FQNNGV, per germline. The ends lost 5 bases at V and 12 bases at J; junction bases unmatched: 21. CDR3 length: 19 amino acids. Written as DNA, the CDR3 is TGTGCCAGCAGCGATAGTTGGGGTATTAGGACTAGCGGGGGGAAGGGGCAGTTCTTC. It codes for CASSDSWGIRTSGGKGQFF.

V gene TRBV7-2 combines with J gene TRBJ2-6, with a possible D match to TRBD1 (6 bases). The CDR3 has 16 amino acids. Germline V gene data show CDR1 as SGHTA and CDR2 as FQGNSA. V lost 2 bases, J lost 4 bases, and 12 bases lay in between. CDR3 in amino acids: CASSLSAGAGANVLTF. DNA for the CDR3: TGTGCCAGCAGCTTAAGTGCAGGGGCCGGGGCCAACGTCCTGACTTTC.

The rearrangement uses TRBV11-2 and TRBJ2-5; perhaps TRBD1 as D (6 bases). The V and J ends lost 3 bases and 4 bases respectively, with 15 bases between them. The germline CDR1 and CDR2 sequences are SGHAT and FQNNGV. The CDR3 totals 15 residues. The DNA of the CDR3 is TGTGCCAGCAGCTTCGGGCAGGGGAGCGGAGAGACCCAGTACTTC. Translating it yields CASSFGQGSGETQYF.

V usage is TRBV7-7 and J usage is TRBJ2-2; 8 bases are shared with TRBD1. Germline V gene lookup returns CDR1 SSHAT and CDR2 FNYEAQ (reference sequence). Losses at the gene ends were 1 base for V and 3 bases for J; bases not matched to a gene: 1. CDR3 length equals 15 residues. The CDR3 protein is CASSLGTGYTGELFF. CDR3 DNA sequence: TGTGCCAGCAGCTTAGGGACAGGGTACACCGGGGAGCTGTTTTTT.

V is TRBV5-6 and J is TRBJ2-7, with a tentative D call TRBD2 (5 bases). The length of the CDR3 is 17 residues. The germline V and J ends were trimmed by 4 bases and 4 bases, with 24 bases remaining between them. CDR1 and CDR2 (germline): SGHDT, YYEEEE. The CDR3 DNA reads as TGTGCCAGCAGCGGGTCCGGTTTAGAGGGCATCGGGTACGAGCAGTACTTC. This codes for CASSGSGLEGIGYEQYF.

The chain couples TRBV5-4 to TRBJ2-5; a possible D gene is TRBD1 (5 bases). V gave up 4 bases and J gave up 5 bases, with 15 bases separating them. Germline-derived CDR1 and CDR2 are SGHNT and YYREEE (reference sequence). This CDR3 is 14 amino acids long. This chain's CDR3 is CASSPKGSIETQYF. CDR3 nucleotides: TGTGCCAGCAGCCCGAAGGGGTCAATCGAGACCCAGTACTTC.

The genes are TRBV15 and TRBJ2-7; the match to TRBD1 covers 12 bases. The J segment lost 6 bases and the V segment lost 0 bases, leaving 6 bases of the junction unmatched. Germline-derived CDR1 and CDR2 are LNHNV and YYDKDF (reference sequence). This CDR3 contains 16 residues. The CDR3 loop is CATSREMGQGAFEQYF. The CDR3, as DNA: TGTGCCACCAGCAGAGAGATGGGACAGGGGGCATTCGAGCAGTACTTC.

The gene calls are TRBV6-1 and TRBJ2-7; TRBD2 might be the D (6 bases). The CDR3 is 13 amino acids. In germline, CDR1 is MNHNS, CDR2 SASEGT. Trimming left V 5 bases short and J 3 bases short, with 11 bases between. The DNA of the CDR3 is TGTGCCAGCAGTCCCGGGACTTTCTACGAGCAGTACTTC. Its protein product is CASSPGTFYEQYF.

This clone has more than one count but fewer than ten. CDR3 loop: CASSLDRVGYTF. CDR3 DNA sequence: TGTGCCAGCAGCTTGGACAGAGTCGGCTACACCTTC. The J gene is TRBJ1-2, the V gene TRBV7-8; TRBD1 is a possible D gene (6 bases). V was clipped by 3 bases and J by 8 bases, with 10 bases between them. The CDR3 has 12 amino acids. The germline V gene has CDR1 SGHVS and CDR2 FQNEAQ.

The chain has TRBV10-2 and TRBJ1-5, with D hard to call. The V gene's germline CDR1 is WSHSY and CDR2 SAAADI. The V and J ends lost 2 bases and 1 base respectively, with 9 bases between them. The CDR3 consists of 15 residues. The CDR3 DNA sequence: TGCGCCAGCAGTGAGAGTTCGGGGAGCAATCAGCCCCAGCATTTT. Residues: CASSESSGSNQPQHF.

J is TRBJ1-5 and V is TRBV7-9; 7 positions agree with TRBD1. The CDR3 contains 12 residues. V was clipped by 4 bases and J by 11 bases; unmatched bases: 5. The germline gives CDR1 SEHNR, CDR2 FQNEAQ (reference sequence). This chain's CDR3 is CASSSSGGSQHF. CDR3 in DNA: TGTGCCAGCAGCTCTTCAGGGGGGTCCCAGCATTTT.

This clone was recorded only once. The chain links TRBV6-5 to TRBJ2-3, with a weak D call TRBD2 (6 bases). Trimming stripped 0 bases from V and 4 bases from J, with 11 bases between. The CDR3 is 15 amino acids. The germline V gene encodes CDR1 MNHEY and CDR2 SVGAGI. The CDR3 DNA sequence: TGTGCCAGCAGTTACTCCGCCGGGGGTGCAGATACGCAGTATTTT. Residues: CASSYSAGGADTQYF.

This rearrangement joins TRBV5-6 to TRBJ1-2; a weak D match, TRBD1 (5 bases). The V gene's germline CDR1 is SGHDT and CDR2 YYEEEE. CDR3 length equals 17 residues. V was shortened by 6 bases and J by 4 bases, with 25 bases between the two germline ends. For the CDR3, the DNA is TGTGCCAGCAACTCTCCGGGACCCGGGGGGATAGGCTATGGCTACACCTTC. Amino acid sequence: CASNSPGPGGIGYGYTF. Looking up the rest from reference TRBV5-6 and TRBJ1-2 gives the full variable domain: DAGVTQSPTHLIKTRGQQVTLRCSPKSGHDTVSWYQQALGQGPQFIFQYYEEEERQRGNFPDRFSGHQFPNYSSELNVNALLLGDSALYLCASNSPGPGGIGYGYTFGSGTRLTVV.

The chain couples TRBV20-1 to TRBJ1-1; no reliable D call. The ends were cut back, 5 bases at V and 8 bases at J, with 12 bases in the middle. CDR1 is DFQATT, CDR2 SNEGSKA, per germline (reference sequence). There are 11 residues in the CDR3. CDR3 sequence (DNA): TGCAGTGCTGACGGACTGTACGAAGCTTTCTTT. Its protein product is CSADGLYEAFF.

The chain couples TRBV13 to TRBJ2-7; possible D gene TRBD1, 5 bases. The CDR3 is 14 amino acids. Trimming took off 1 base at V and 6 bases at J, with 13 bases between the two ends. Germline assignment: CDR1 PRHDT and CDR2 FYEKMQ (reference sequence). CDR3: CASSLEQDVFEQYF. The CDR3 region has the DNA TGTGCCAGCAGCTTAGAACAGGACGTCTTCGAGCAGTACTTC.

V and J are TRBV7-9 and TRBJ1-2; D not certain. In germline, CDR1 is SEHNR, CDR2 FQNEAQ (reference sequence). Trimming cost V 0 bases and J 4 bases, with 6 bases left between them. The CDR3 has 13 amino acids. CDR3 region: CASSLAGGYGYTF. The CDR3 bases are TGTGCCAGCAGCTTAGCGGGAGGCTATGGCTACACCTTC. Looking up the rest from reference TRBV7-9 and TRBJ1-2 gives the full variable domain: DTGVSQNPRHKITKRGQNVTFRCDPISEHNRLYWYRQTLGQGPEFLTYFQNEAQLEKSRLLSDRFSAERPKGSFSTLEIQRTEQGDSAMYLCASSLAGGYGYTFGSGTRLTVV.

In DNA form, the CDR3 reads TGCGCCAGCAGCCAAGGGACTAGCGGGTACTACGAGCAGTACTTC. The encoded protein is CASSQGTSGYYEQYF. V usage is TRBV4-3 and J usage is TRBJ2-7; 11 bases are a match to TRBD2. J gave up 3 bases and V 1 base, and 2 bases lay outside the gene matches. CDR3 length equals 15 residues. CDR1 and CDR2 from the germline V gene are LGHNA and YSLEER.

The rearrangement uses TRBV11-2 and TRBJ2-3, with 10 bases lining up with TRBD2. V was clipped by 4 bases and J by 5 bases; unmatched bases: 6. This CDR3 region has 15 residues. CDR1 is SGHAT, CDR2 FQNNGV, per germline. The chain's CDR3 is CASSSSGREEDTQYF. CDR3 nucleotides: TGTGCCAGCAGCTCGAGCGGGAGGGAGGAAGATACGCAGTATTTT.